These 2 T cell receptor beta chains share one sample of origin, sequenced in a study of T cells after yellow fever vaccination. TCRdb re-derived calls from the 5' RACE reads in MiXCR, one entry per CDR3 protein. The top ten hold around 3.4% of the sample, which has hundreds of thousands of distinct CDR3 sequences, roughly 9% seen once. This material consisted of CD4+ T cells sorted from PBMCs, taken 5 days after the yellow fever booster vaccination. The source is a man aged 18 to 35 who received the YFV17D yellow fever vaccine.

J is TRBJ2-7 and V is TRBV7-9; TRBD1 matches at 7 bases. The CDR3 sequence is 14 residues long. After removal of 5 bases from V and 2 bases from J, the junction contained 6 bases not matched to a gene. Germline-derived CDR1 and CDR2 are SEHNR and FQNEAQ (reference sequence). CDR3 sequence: CASSAAGGTYEQYF. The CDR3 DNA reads TGTGCCAGCAGCGCCGCAGGGGGAACCTACGAGCAGTACTTC.

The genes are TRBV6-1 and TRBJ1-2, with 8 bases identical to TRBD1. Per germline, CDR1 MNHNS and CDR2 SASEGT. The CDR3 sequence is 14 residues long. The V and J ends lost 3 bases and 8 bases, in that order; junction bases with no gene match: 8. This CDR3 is CASSDSQGARGYTF. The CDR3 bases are TGTGCCAGCAGTGATTCCCAGGGGGCGCGAGGCTACACCTTC.